These T cell receptor beta chains were read from a single sample in a study. TCRdb re-derived calls from the 5' RACE reads in MiXCR, one entry per CDR3 protein. The data show fewer than 65,000 distinct CDR3 sequences, around 20% seen once. The source material was tumor-infiltrating Tregs sorted from the breast tumor. All receptors come from a female donor with breast cancer. Each CDR3 is given with its conserved first and last residue. Each record gives: J gene, D gene, clone size, V gene, CDR3 DNA, CDR3 protein. A D gene is named only where the DNA matches it firmly. Rows may omit the clone size; those that give it use once, few, many or a size class.

j_call: TRBJ1-2
d_call: .
clone_size: many
v_call: TRBV5-1
cdr3_nt: TGCGCCAGCAGCCGGCCTGGCGGGGACTATGGCTACACCTTC
cdr3_aa: CASSRPGGDYGYTF

j_call: TRBJ1-1
d_call: .
clone_size: .
v_call: TRBV28
cdr3_nt: TGTGCCAGCAGTCCAAGGGGCTGGGAAGCTTTCTTT
cdr3_aa: CASSPRGWEAFF

j_call: TRBJ1-2
d_call: .
clone_size: many
v_call: TRBV7-8
cdr3_nt: TGTGCCAGCAGTTTGACGGAGAACTATGGCTACACCTTC
cdr3_aa: CASSLTENYGYTF

j_call: TRBJ2-2
d_call: .
clone_size: .
v_call: TRBV7-9
cdr3_nt: TGTGCCAGCCGAGGACTCCCCGGGGAGCTGTTTTTT
cdr3_aa: CASRGLPGELFF

j_call: TRBJ2-7
d_call: TRBD1
clone_size: many
v_call: TRBV12-3/TRBV12-4
cdr3_nt: TGTGCCAGCACCTACAGGGGATATAGTACCTACGAGCAGTACTTC
cdr3_aa: CASTYRGYSTYEQYF

j_call: TRBJ1-1
d_call: .
clone_size: few
v_call: TRBV6-5
cdr3_nt: TGTGCCAGCAGTTCTACGGGACGGTTCACTGAAGCTTTCTTT
cdr3_aa: CASSSTGRFTEAFF

j_call: TRBJ1-6
d_call: .
clone_size: once
v_call: TRBV4-1
cdr3_nt: TGCGCCAGCAGCCAACAGACAAGCTCCTATAATTCACCCCTCCACTTT
cdr3_aa: CASSQQTSSYNSPLHF

j_call: TRBJ2-2
d_call: TRBD2
clone_size: many
v_call: TRBV7-2
cdr3_nt: TGTGCCAGCAGCCAAACTAGCGGGGGCGGGACCGGGGAGCTGTTTTTT
cdr3_aa: CASSQTSGGGTGELFF

j_call: TRBJ2-3
d_call: TRBD2
clone_size: .
v_call: TRBV20-1
cdr3_nt: TGCAGAGCTTATGAGACTAGCGGCACAGATACGCAGAATTTT
cdr3_aa: CRAYETSGTDTQNF

j_call: TRBJ1-1
d_call: .
clone_size: many
v_call: TRBV12-3/TRBV12-4
cdr3_nt: TGTGCCAGCAGTTTGGGTGTAGGTCTGAACACTGAAGCTTTCTTT
cdr3_aa: CASSLGVGLNTEAFF

j_call: TRBJ2-3
d_call: TRBD2
clone_size: .
v_call: TRBV27
cdr3_nt: TGTGCCAGCAAGCGACTAGCGGAAGTTTCAGATACGCAGTATTTT
cdr3_aa: CASKRLAEVSDTQYF

j_call: TRBJ1-1
d_call: .
clone_size: .
v_call: TRBV5-1
cdr3_nt: TGCGCCAGCAGCTTGGCTGGGGGCGGTGGTCGCACTGAAGCTTGCTTT
cdr3_aa: CASSLAGGGGRTEACF

j_call: TRBJ1-1
d_call: .
clone_size: .
v_call: TRBV7-9
cdr3_nt: TGTGCCAGCAGCTTTAAAGGGGTGAACACTGAAGCTTTCTTT
cdr3_aa: CASSFKGVNTEAFF

j_call: TRBJ1-3
d_call: .
clone_size: few
v_call: TRBV5-1
cdr3_nt: TGCGCCAGCAGCTGGGCGGGCTCTGGAAACACCATATATTTT
cdr3_aa: CASSWAGSGNTIYF

j_call: TRBJ2-3
d_call: .
clone_size: .
v_call: TRBV6-1
cdr3_nt: TGTGCCAGCACCACACAGGGATCGGCAGATACGCAGTATTTT
cdr3_aa: CASTTQGSADTQYF

j_call: TRBJ2-5
d_call: .
clone_size: .
v_call: TRBV10-3
cdr3_nt: TGTGCCATCAGTGCGGGGGCCCAAGAGACCCAGTACTTC
cdr3_aa: CAISAGAQETQYF

j_call: TRBJ2-7
d_call: TRBD1
clone_size: many
v_call: TRBV5-1
cdr3_nt: TGCGCCAGCAGCTCACCGGGACAGGGAGGAGAGCAGTACTTC
cdr3_aa: CASSSPGQGGEQYF

j_call: TRBJ2-7
d_call: TRBD1
clone_size: few
v_call: TRBV28
cdr3_nt: TGTGCCAGCATTCCCGGGACAGGTGGATTTAGTCGGTACTTC
cdr3_aa: CASIPGTGGFSRYF

j_call: TRBJ1-5
d_call: .
clone_size: few
v_call: TRBV9
cdr3_nt: TGTGCCAGCAGCGAAGGGGTAGGGAGCAATCAGCCCCAGCATTTT
cdr3_aa: CASSEGVGSNQPQHF

j_call: TRBJ1-1
d_call: .
clone_size: few
v_call: TRBV5-1
cdr3_nt: TGCGCCAGCAGCTTGTCAGGAATGAACACTGAAGCTTTCTTT
cdr3_aa: CASSLSGMNTEAFF

j_call: TRBJ2-3
d_call: TRBD2
clone_size: .
v_call: TRBV7-2
cdr3_nt: TGTGCCAGCAGCTTAGAGCGGGGTCGCACAGATACGCAGTATTTT
cdr3_aa: CASSLERGRTDTQYF

j_call: TRBJ2-1
d_call: .
clone_size: many
v_call: TRBV20-1
cdr3_nt: TGCAGTGCTGGGGGGTCCTACAATGAGCAGTTCTTC
cdr3_aa: CSAGGSYNEQFF

j_call: TRBJ1-1
d_call: TRBD1
clone_size: few
v_call: TRBV28
cdr3_nt: TGTGCCAGCGTCGACAGGGGTACTGAAGCTTTCTTT
cdr3_aa: CASVDRGTEAFF

j_call: TRBJ2-3
d_call: .
clone_size: few
v_call: TRBV7-9
cdr3_nt: TGTGCCAGCAGCTTAGAGGGGTTTAGCACAGATACGCAGTATTTT
cdr3_aa: CASSLEGFSTDTQYF

j_call: TRBJ2-3
d_call: TRBD2
clone_size: .
v_call: TRBV20-1
cdr3_nt: TGCAGTGCTACCTCGGGGGTGGGAGGGCCGACAGATACGCAGTATTTT
cdr3_aa: CSATSGVGGPTDTQYF

j_call: TRBJ1-4
d_call: .
clone_size: once
v_call: TRBV27
cdr3_nt: TGTGCCAGCAGTTTAAACCGGGGGCGTGAAAAACTGTTTTTT
cdr3_aa: CASSLNRGREKLFF

j_call: TRBJ2-7
d_call: .
clone_size: many
v_call: TRBV5-1
cdr3_nt: TGCGCCAGTTGGGACCGGAGCTCCTACGAGCAGTACTTC
cdr3_aa: CASWDRSSYEQYF